The rows below give T cell receptor beta chains drawn from one sample of a study of blood T cell repertoires in COVID-19. The assay was immunoSEQ multiplex PCR, and TCRdb's table has in-frame clones only and misses some. The sample lists under 250,000 clones, 70% to 90% seen once, with approximately 8.6% in the top ten. Material for sequencing was PBMCs or T cells enriched from blood (not recorded which). The receptors derive from a woman between 45 and 65 years old with acute COVID-19. The CDR3 runs from the conserved cysteine through the conserved F or W. D genes are given only for firm matches. Only part of the rows carry a size: once, few, many, or a class if the clone is expanded.

clone size: -
J gene: TRBJ1-4
D gene: TRBD1
V gene: TRBV5-5
CDR3 DNA: TGTGCCAGCAGCTTTAGAGGACAGGGTAATGAAAAACTGTTTTTT
CDR3 protein: CASSFRGQGNEKLFF

clone size: -
J gene: TRBJ1-4
D gene: TRBD1
V gene: TRBV19
CDR3 DNA: TGTGCCAGTAGTCCCATGGGACAGGCCCTTAATGAAAAACTGTTTTTT
CDR3 protein: CASSPMGQALNEKLFF

clone size: -
J gene: TRBJ1-1
D gene: -
V gene: TRBV7-2
CDR3 DNA: TGTGCCAGCAGCTTAGGGGGCTTGAACACTGAAGCTTTCTTT
CDR3 protein: CASSLGGLNTEAFF

clone size: -
J gene: TRBJ1-1
D gene: TRBD1
V gene: TRBV19
CDR3 DNA: TGTGCCAGTAGTATAGCCAGAACAGGGGGTGAAGCTTTCTTT
CDR3 protein: CASSIARTGGEAFF

clone size: -
J gene: TRBJ1-2
D gene: -
V gene: TRBV5-1
CDR3 DNA: TGCGCCAGCAGCTCCCCAGGCCGAAACTATGGCTACACCTTC
CDR3 protein: CASSSPGRNYGYTF

clone size: -
J gene: TRBJ1-4
D gene: -
V gene: TRBV11-2
CDR3 DNA: TGTGCCAGCAGCTTATCGAGGAATACTGCAACTAATGAAAAACTGTTTTTT
CDR3 protein: CASSLSRNTATNEKLFF

clone size: -
J gene: TRBJ1-6
D gene: TRBD1
V gene: TRBV7-2
CDR3 DNA: TGTGCCAGCAGCAAGGGACAGCCCGATAATTCACCCCTCCACTTT
CDR3 protein: CASSKGQPDNSPLHF

clone size: once
J gene: TRBJ2-7
D gene: -
V gene: TRBV6-2/TRBV6-3
CDR3 DNA: TGTGCCAGCAGTGACGAAGGGGGTTACGATTCTTACGAGCAGTACTTC
CDR3 protein: CASSDEGGYDSYEQYF

clone size: -
J gene: TRBJ1-2
D gene: -
V gene: TRBV5-4
CDR3 DNA: TGTGCCAGCCTACTACGGGAGAGCTATGGCTACACCTTC
CDR3 protein: CASLLRESYGYTF

clone size: -
J gene: TRBJ1-6
D gene: TRBD1
V gene: TRBV19
CDR3 DNA: TGTGCCAGTAGTAACAACAGGGGAGACTCACCCCTCCACTTT
CDR3 protein: CASSNNRGDSPLHF

clone size: -
J gene: TRBJ1-5
D gene: -
V gene: TRBV7-9
CDR3 DNA: TGTGCCAGCAGCTCGGATGGACACAGCAATCAGCCCCAGCATTTT
CDR3 protein: CASSSDGHSNQPQHF

clone size: -
J gene: TRBJ2-6
D gene: -
V gene: TRBV9
CDR3 DNA: TGTGCCAGCAGCCTCAGGATCTCTGGGGCCAACGTCCTGACTTTC
CDR3 protein: CASSLRISGANVLTF

clone size: -
J gene: TRBJ2-5
D gene: TRBD2
V gene: TRBV5-6
CDR3 DNA: TGTGCCAGCAGCTTAGTGGCTAGCGGGGGGAAAGAGACCCAGTACTTC
CDR3 protein: CASSLVASGGKETQYF

clone size: few
J gene: TRBJ1-5
D gene: -
V gene: TRBV2
CDR3 DNA: TGTGCCAGCAGTGACGGGGGGGTAAAGCGGCCCCAGCATTTT
CDR3 protein: CASSDGGVKRPQHF

clone size: -
J gene: TRBJ1-2
D gene: -
V gene: TRBV7-8
CDR3 DNA: TGTGCCAGCAGCTTAGGGGGGGAAGGCTACACCTTC
CDR3 protein: CASSLGGEGYTF

clone size: -
J gene: TRBJ1-2
D gene: TRBD1
V gene: TRBV7-8
CDR3 DNA: TGTGCCAGCAGCCCCCTCACAGGGGGTCATGGCTACACCTTC
CDR3 protein: CASSPLTGGHGYTF

clone size: -
J gene: TRBJ1-5
D gene: -
V gene: TRBV6-5
CDR3 DNA: TGTGCCAGCAGTTACGAGGGTCAGCCCCAGCATTTT
CDR3 protein: CASSYEGQPQHF

clone size: many
J gene: TRBJ2-7
D gene: TRBD1
V gene: TRBV9
CDR3 DNA: TGTGCCAGCAGCGTAAAGGGACAGGGGCTGGGGGAGCAGTACTTC
CDR3 protein: CASSVKGQGLGEQYF

clone size: -
J gene: TRBJ2-3
D gene: -
V gene: TRBV11-2
CDR3 DNA: TGTGCCAGCAGCTTAGATAGATCCAGGGGTAGGGATACGCAGTATTTT
CDR3 protein: CASSLDRSRGRDTQYF

clone size: -
J gene: TRBJ2-7
D gene: -
V gene: TRBV9
CDR3 DNA: TGTGCCAGCAGCGTGCGACCGGGACAAGGGGTCTACGAGCAGTACTTC
CDR3 protein: CASSVRPGQGVYEQYF

clone size: -
J gene: TRBJ2-3
D gene: TRBD1
V gene: TRBV27
CDR3 DNA: TGTGCCAGCAGTTCGTACAGGGGGCCAGATACGCAGTATTTT
CDR3 protein: CASSSYRGPDTQYF

clone size: -
J gene: TRBJ2-7
D gene: -
V gene: TRBV18
CDR3 DNA: TGTGCCAGCTCACCGAGTGAGGGGGCCTACGAGCAGTACTTC
CDR3 protein: CASSPSEGAYEQYF

clone size: -
J gene: TRBJ1-2
D gene: TRBD1
V gene: TRBV4-2
CDR3 DNA: TGTGCCAGCAGTCGATCCCAGGGGGTCAACGACAGGGCTAACTATGGCTACACCTTC
CDR3 protein: CASSRSQGVNDRANYGYTF

clone size: -
J gene: TRBJ1-2
D gene: -
V gene: TRBV19
CDR3 DNA: TGTGCCAGTAGCGACAGGTTTGATGGCTACACCTTC
CDR3 protein: CASSDRFDGYTF

clone size: many
J gene: TRBJ1-2
D gene: -
V gene: TRBV7-9
CDR3 DNA: TGTGCCAGCAGCTGGGGACATCAGGACGGGGGCTACACCTTC
CDR3 protein: CASSWGHQDGGYTF

clone size: -
J gene: TRBJ1-4
D gene: TRBD1
V gene: TRBV7-2
CDR3 DNA: TGTGCCAGCAACGGACAGGGGGGAGAAAAACTGTTTTTT
CDR3 protein: CASNGQGGEKLFF

clone size: -
J gene: TRBJ2-6
D gene: -
V gene: TRBV7-8
CDR3 DNA: TGTGCCAGCAGCCTTTTGACAGCTCACTCTGGGGCCAACGTCCTGACTTTC
CDR3 protein: CASSLLTAHSGANVLTF

clone size: -
J gene: TRBJ2-7
D gene: TRBD1
V gene: TRBV3-1/TRBV3-2
CDR3 DNA: TGTGCCAGCAGCCGGGGACAGGTAACCTACGAGCAGTACTTC
CDR3 protein: CASSRGQVTYEQYF

clone size: -
J gene: TRBJ1-3
D gene: -
V gene: TRBV7-2
CDR3 DNA: TGTGCCAGCAGCACAATCAGCTCTGGAAACACCATATATTTT
CDR3 protein: CASSTISSGNTIYF

clone size: few
J gene: TRBJ2-7
D gene: TRBD1
V gene: TRBV12-5
CDR3 DNA: TGTGCTAGTGGTTTGGTCGGACAGGGGTCCTACGAGCAGTACTTC
CDR3 protein: CASGLVGQGSYEQYF

clone size: -
J gene: TRBJ2-7
D gene: TRBD1
V gene: TRBV29-1
CDR3 DNA: TGCAGCGTTCAGGACAGGGGGGGCGAGCAGTACTTC
CDR3 protein: CSVQDRGGEQYF